This T cell receptor (beta chain) was recorded in a study of cytotoxic CD8 clonotypes in ibrutinib-treated CLL. For the study at large: The average sample held about 260,000 productive templates and 96,000 or so productive rearrangements.

Germline CDR1 reads MNHEY; CDR2 reads SMNVEV (reference sequence). Trimming removed 1 base from V and 5 bases from J, with 11 bases in between. This CDR3 contains 14 residues. Clones were read by immunoSEQ multiplex PCR, and TCRdb kept only the in-frame ones, dropping some. The repertoire holds 120,000 to 150,000 clones, with around 93% as singletons. The sample consisted of PBMCs, taken after 12 months of ibrutinib treatment. The chain employs TRBV27 and TRBJ2-5, with D tentatively TRBD1 (5 bases). This clonotype was obtained from a human donor with chronic lymphocytic leukemia. The CDR3 loop is CASSLLQGRETQYF. Here the CDR3 DNA reads TGTGCCAGCAGTTTATTGCAGGGTCGGGAGACCCAGTACTTC.